The 32 T cell receptor beta chains below all came from one sample that was sequenced in a study of blood T cell repertoires in COVID-19. Sequencing used immunoSEQ multiplex PCR; TCRdb keeps in-frame clones, though not all of them. The repertoire consists of 78,000 or so clones, with about 80% occurring once and the leading ten covering about 9%. Sequencing used peripheral blood. Every receptor here comes from a human donor in a cohort sampled during active COVID-19.

This chain connects TRBV5-4 to TRBJ1-1, with 8 bases aligning to TRBD1. This CDR3 has 14 amino acids. V dropped 4 bases and J dropped 3; count of bases not matched to a gene: 5. In germline, CDR1 is SGHNT, CDR2 YYREEE (reference sequence). The CDR3 nucleotides are TGTGCCAGCAGCCAGGGGGCGCGGGACACTGAAGCTTTCTTT. Its translation: CASSQGARDTEAFF. The full variable domain, in which reference TRBV5-4 and TRBJ1-1 provide the parts outside the CDR3, is ETGVTQSPTHLIKTRGQQVTLRCSSQSGHNTVSWYQQALGQGPQFIFQYYREEENGRGNFPPRFSGLQFPNYSSELNVNALELDDSALYLCASSQGARDTEAFFGQGTRLTVV.

The V gene is TRBV18, the J gene TRBJ2-7, with 10 bases fitting TRBD2. V was clipped by 5 bases and J by 3 bases; unmatched bases: 7. CDR3 length: 15 amino acids. Germline V CDR1 and CDR2: KGHSH, LQKENI. The CDR3 reads CASSSTSGPYYEQYF. In nucleotides, the CDR3 is TGTGCCAGCTCATCGACTAGCGGGCCGTACTACGAGCAGTACTTC.

The V gene is TRBV5-1, the J gene TRBJ2-2; 7 nucleotides match TRBD1. The germline V gene has CDR1 SGHRS and CDR2 YFSETQ. Trimming cost V 4 bases and J 5 bases; bases outside gene matches: 5. There are 14 residues in the CDR3. CDR3 nucleotides: TGCGCCAGCAGCCGGGACAGACAGACCGGGGAGCTGTTTTTT. Its translation: CASSRDRQTGELFF.

This chain connects TRBV25-1 to TRBJ2-4; perhaps TRBD2 as D (5 bases). Deletions cut 6 bases from V and 0 bases from J, with 12 bases between. This CDR3 is 15 amino acids long. Looked up from germline, CDR1 is MGHDK and CDR2 is SYGVNS. The CDR3 here is CASRGPRGAKNIQYF. Written as DNA, the CDR3 is TGTGCCAGCAGGGGCCCCCGGGGAGCCAAAAACATTCAGTACTTC.

The rearrangement joins TRBV20-1 to TRBJ2-1, with 8 bases lining up with TRBD1. The CDR3 extends over 14 amino acids. Germline V gene sequence: CDR1 DFQATT, CDR2 SNEGSKA (reference sequence). The V segment lost 5 bases and the J segment 7 bases; nucleotides outside the gene matches: 10. The CDR3 loop reads CSAGDRGEGNEQFF. In nucleotides, the CDR3 is TGCAGTGCTGGTGACAGGGGTGAAGGGAATGAGCAGTTCTTC.

This clone was seen a handful of times. The rearrangement uses TRBV4-2 and TRBJ1-6, with D possibly TRBD1 on 5 matching bases. Germline V gene lookup returns CDR1 LGHNA and CDR2 YNFKEQ. The CDR3 has 16 residues. Trimming took 0 bases from V and 8 from J, leaving 14 bases between them. The CDR3: CASSQDRQGSDSPLHF. The CDR3 DNA reads as TGTGCCAGCAGCCAAGATAGGCAGGGCAGTGATTCACCCCTCCACTTT.

The genes are TRBV2 and TRBJ2-1; D is undetermined. Germline values: CDR1 SNHLY, CDR2 FYNNEI. CDR3 length equals 14 residues. With 6 bases removed from V and 0 bases from J, the gap between germline ends came to 9 bases. CDR3 sequence (DNA): TGTGCCAGCAGCCCCTCCCGCTCCTACAATGAGCAGTTCTTC. Amino acids: CASSPSRSYNEQFF. Supplemented by reference TRBV2 and TRBJ2-1, the full variable domain reads EPEVTQTPSHQVTQMGQEVILRCVPISNHLYFYWYRQILGQKVEFLVSFYNNEISEKSEIFDDQFSVERPDGSNFTLKIRSTKLEDSAMYFCASSPSRSYNEQFFGPGTRLTVL.

This chain joins TRBV19 and TRBJ2-2, with TRBD1 identical over 12 bases. J gave up 4 bases and V 6 bases, and 6 bases lay outside the gene matches. CDR3 size: 16 residues. Germline loops: CDR1 LNHDA, CDR2 SQIVND (reference sequence). CDR3: CASSLGQGAGTGELFF. The DNA for the CDR3 is TGTGCCAGTAGCCTGGGACAGGGGGCAGGCACCGGGGAGCTGTTTTTT.

This rearrangement joins TRBV9 to TRBJ2-1, with a possible D match to TRBD2 (7 bases). V lost 0 bases to trimming and J lost 6 bases, with 13 bases between them. CDR3 length: 15 amino acids. Germline CDR1 and CDR2: SGDLS and YYNGEE. The CDR3 region is CASSVVGGPLNEQFF. The DNA for the CDR3 is TGTGCCAGCAGCGTAGTCGGGGGGCCCCTCAATGAGCAGTTCTTC.

The rearrangement joins TRBV15 to TRBJ1-5; 7 bases line up with TRBD1. Germline assignment: CDR1 LNHNV and CDR2 YYDKDF (reference sequence). CDR3 length equals 17 residues. J gave up 3 bases and V 6 bases, and 14 bases lay outside the gene matches. CDR3 DNA sequence: TGTGCCACCAGTCCCAACAGGGGAAGGGGCGACAATCAGCCCCAGCATTTT. Its protein product is CATSPNRGRGDNQPQHF.

The chain uses TRBV11-3 and TRBJ2-7; TRBD1 might be the D (5 bases). V lost 1 base and J 7 bases, leaving 8 bases between the germline ends. The CDR3 consists of 12 residues. Germline V CDR1 and CDR2: SGHNT, YENEEA. This CDR3 reads CASSLGPGEQYF. CDR3 in DNA: TGTGCCAGCAGCTTAGGCCCAGGGGAGCAGTACTTC.

This clone was recorded only once. The gene calls are TRBV7-7 and TRBJ2-7; TRBD2 is a possible D gene (5 bases). Germline V gives CDR1 SSHAT, CDR2 FNYEAQ (reference sequence). Trimming removed 6 bases from V and 9 bases from J, with 12 bases in between. This CDR3 is built from 11 residues. The CDR3 loop reads CASSSGGRQYF. The DNA for the CDR3 is TGTGCCAGCAGTTCAGGCGGGCGGCAGTACTTC.

V usage is TRBV5-4 and J usage is TRBJ2-3, with 7 bases aligning to TRBD2. The CDR3 sequence is 15 residues long. The V segment lost 1 base and the J segment 3 bases; nucleotides outside the gene matches: 5. CDR1 and CDR2 from the germline V gene are SGHNT and YYREEE (reference sequence). The DNA for the CDR3 is TGTGCCAGCAGCTTGTCCGCTAGCGGAACAGATACGCAGTATTTT. It codes for CASSLSASGTDTQYF.

This sequence joins TRBV2 and TRBJ1-6, with D maybe TRBD1 (5 bases). This CDR3 has 20 residues. Trimming shortened V by 0 bases and J by 3 bases, and 21 bases separated the two germline ends. Germline CDR1 SNHLY, CDR2 FYNNEI. CDR3 DNA: TGTGCCAGCAGTGAAGCGCCCCGAACCCAAAGACAGAACTATAATTCACCCCTCCACTTT. Translating it yields CASSEAPRTQRQNYNSPLHF.

The rearrangement uses TRBV28 and TRBJ1-6; 8 bases are shared with TRBD1. Trimming cost V 6 bases and J 13 bases; bases outside gene matches: 17. There are 16 residues in the CDR3. Germline V gene sequence: CDR1 MDHEN, CDR2 SYDVKM. CDR3 residues: CASSPADRGSVSPLHF. DNA of the CDR3: TGTGCCAGCAGCCCCGCAGACAGGGGCTCCGTGTCGCCCCTCCACTTT.

The genes are TRBV9 and TRBJ2-7; 9 nucleotides agree with TRBD2. There are 13 residues in the CDR3. Trimming took 0 bases from V and 7 from J; bases not matched to a gene: 2. Germline CDR1 and CDR2: SGDLS and YYNGEE. The CDR3 DNA reads as TGTGCCAGCAGCGTAGGGCTAGCGGGGGAGCAGTACTTC. As protein: CASSVGLAGEQYF.

This clone was seen a single time. The V and J genes are TRBV7-9 and TRBJ1-2; tentative D call: TRBD1 (5 bases). V was trimmed by 1 base and J by 7 bases, leaving 13 bases between them. This CDR3 has 14 residues. The germline gives CDR1 SEHNR, CDR2 FQNEAQ (reference sequence). The CDR3: CASSLEGGARGYTF. CDR3 bases: TGTGCCAGCAGCTTAGAAGGAGGGGCGCGTGGCTACACCTTC.

The chain uses TRBV7-3 and TRBJ2-2, with D possibly matching TRBD2 (6 bases). The V end lost 6 bases, the J end lost 4 bases, and 18 bases lay between the germline ends. Germline V gives CDR1 SGHTA, CDR2 FQGTGA. The length of the CDR3 is 16 residues. The chain's CDR3 is CASRSGGRRSTGELFF. DNA of the CDR3: TGTGCCAGCAGATCCGGGGGACGGAGAAGCACCGGGGAGCTGTTTTTT.

J is TRBJ2-3 and V is TRBV5-1; 9 nucleotides align to TRBD1. The CDR3 has 17 residues. Germline lookup yields CDR1 SGHRS and CDR2 YFSETQ. Trimming took 4 bases from V and 4 from J; bases not matched to a gene: 13. The chain's CDR3 is CASSPAPGQGGSDTQYF. The CDR3 DNA reads as TGCGCCAGCAGCCCTGCCCCGGGACAGGGTGGGTCAGATACGCAGTATTTT.

The chain joins TRBV4-2 to TRBJ2-2; 11 bases fit TRBD2. The CDR3 length is 15 residues. CDR1 and CDR2 (germline): LGHNA, YNFKEQ. After removal of 1 base from V and 5 bases from J, the junction contained 0 bases not matched to a gene. The CDR3 region has the DNA TGTGCCAGCAGCCAAGGACTAGCGGGGACCGGGGAGCTGTTTTTT. This sequence encodes CASSQGLAGTGELFF.

This clone was found a few times. The chain couples TRBV24-1 to TRBJ2-7; possible D gene TRBD2, 5 bases. The CDR3 is 15 residues long. Trimming left V 3 bases short and J 6 bases short, with 17 bases between. CDR1 KGHDR and CDR2 SFDVKD come from the germline V gene. The chain's CDR3 is CATSDAYGVAGEQYF. Here the CDR3 DNA reads TGTGCCACCAGTGATGCGTACGGGGTTGCGGGCGAGCAGTACTTC.

The rearrangement joins TRBV5-1 to TRBJ2-7, with a tentative D call TRBD2 (7 bases). The germline CDR1 and CDR2 sequences are SGHRS and YFSETQ. The CDR3 has 16 residues. With 4 bases removed from V and 7 bases from J, the gap between germline ends came to 24 bases. CDR3 in DNA: TGCGCCAGCAGCCTCCCGGGGAGGGGGGGGGCTCATGAGCAGTACTTC. Amino acids: CASSLPGRGGAHEQYF.

This clone was counted a few times. The genes are TRBV28 and TRBJ1-5; 7 bases align to TRBD1. Germline V gene data show CDR1 as MDHEN and CDR2 as SYDVKM. The ends lost 6 bases at V and 0 bases at J; junction bases unmatched: 8. There are 16 residues in the CDR3. CDR3 sequence (DNA): TGTGCCAGCAGACCTCCAGGGGGAGGTAGCAATCAGCCCCAGCATTTT. Translated, it gives CASRPPGGGSNQPQHF.

V usage is TRBV19 and J usage is TRBJ1-2; 7 bases map to TRBD1. The CDR3 totals 14 residues. The J segment lost 3 bases and the V segment lost 3 bases, leaving 4 bases of the junction unmatched. Germline CDR1 LNHDA, CDR2 SQIVND (reference sequence). The CDR3 reads CASSIRGNDYGYTF. CDR3 coding DNA: TGTGCCAGTAGTATCAGGGGGAACGACTATGGCTACACCTTC.

This clone appeared a single time. The CDR3 reads CASSLAPGQGGEKLFF. DNA of the CDR3: TGCGCCAGCAGCTTGGCGCCGGGACAGGGAGGGGAAAAACTGTTTTTT. The V and J genes are TRBV5-1 and TRBJ1-4; 9 bases align to TRBD1. CDR1 is SGHRS, CDR2 YFSETQ, per germline. The CDR3 covers 16 residues. J lost 8 bases, V lost 0 bases, and 8 bases had no gene match.

V and J are TRBV28 and TRBJ1-6; tentatively, D is TRBD1 (5 bases). CDR1 and CDR2 from the germline V gene are MDHEN and SYDVKM. The V gene lost 4 bases and the J gene lost 0 bases, with 16 bases spanning the gap. This CDR3 is built from 18 residues. In nucleotides, the CDR3 is TGTGCCAGCAGTTCGGGGGAAGCTGGCAGCTCCTATAATTCACCCCTCCACTTT. This gives the protein CASSSGEAGSSYNSPLHF.

This chain uses TRBV11-2 with TRBJ2-6, with 10 bases aligning to TRBD1. CDR1 and CDR2 from the germline V gene are SGHAT and FQNNGV. This CDR3 is built from 16 residues. Trimming took 7 bases from V and 1 from J; bases not matched to a gene: 4. CDR3 sequence: CASTRQGASGANVLTF. CDR3 coding DNA: TGTGCCAGCACCCGACAGGGGGCATCTGGGGCCAACGTCCTGACTTTC.

The chain joins TRBV5-1 to TRBJ2-3; the D is unclear. The CDR3 extends over 15 amino acids. The germline V gene has CDR1 SGHRS and CDR2 YFSETQ. V was pared by 7 bases and J by 0 bases, with 15 bases between. CDR3 region: CASAAGWRSTDTQYF. The CDR3 nucleotides are TGCGCCAGCGCCGCCGGGTGGCGGAGCACAGATACGCAGTATTTT. The full variable domain, rest sourced from reference TRBV5-1 and TRBJ2-3, is KAGVTQTPRYLIKTRGQQVTLSCSPISGHRSVSWYQQTPGQGLQFLFEYFSETQRNKGNFPGRFSGRQFSNSRSEMNVSTLELGDSALYLCASAAGWRSTDTQYFGPGTRLTVL.

V gene TRBV6-5 combines with J gene TRBJ1-6; TRBD1 aligns across 10 bases. This CDR3 comprises 15 residues. Germline loops: CDR1 MNHEY, CDR2 SVGAGI. The junction had 3 bases not matched to a gene; V was cut back by 2 bases and J by 8 bases. CDR3 region: CASSYQGQGHSPLHF. CDR3 DNA: TGTGCCAGCAGTTACCAGGGACAGGGGCATTCACCCCTCCACTTT.

This clone was detected only once. The V gene is TRBV24-1, the J gene TRBJ2-1; TRBD1 aligns across 9 bases. This CDR3 is built from 16 residues. V lost 5 bases, J lost 4 bases, and 8 bases stayed unmatched. The V gene's germline CDR1 is KGHDR and CDR2 SFDVKD. The DNA for the CDR3 is TGTGCCACCAGTGTTCCTTCCGGGACAGGGTACAATGAGCAGTTCTTC. This sequence encodes CATSVPSGTGYNEQFF.

The chain carries TRBV6-1 and TRBJ2-7, with TRBD1 as a possible D gene (6 bases). The CDR3 is 13 amino acids. Deletions cut 3 bases from V and 1 base from J, with 7 bases between. The germline CDR1 and CDR2 sequences are MNHNS and SASEGT. CDR3 in amino acids: CASSETGSYEQYF. For the CDR3, the DNA is TGTGCCAGCAGTGAGACAGGTTCCTACGAGCAGTACTTC.

This sequence joins TRBV3-1 (or the pseudogene TRBV3-2) and TRBJ2-3; perhaps TRBD1 as D (7 bases). The CDR3 extends over 14 amino acids. The ends were cut back, 1 base at V and 6 bases at J, with 11 bases in the middle. CDR1 and CDR2 (germline): LGHDT, YNNKEL (reference sequence). In DNA form, the CDR3 reads TGTGCCAGCAGCCAAGGCCAGGGGGGCGATACGCAGTATTTT. Translated, it gives CASSQGQGGDTQYF.